Each of the 10 T cell receptor beta chains below was sequenced from the same sample in a study of cytomegalovirus exposure and HLA in healthy donors (dated by TCRdb to 2016 to 2017). Library preparation employed the immunoSEQ multiplex PCR assay. For the multiplex PCR, a mixture combining 60 forward primers for TCR Vbeta segments and 13 reverse primers for TCR Jbeta segments was used. Imported from immuneACCESS, the table was reduced by TCRdb to in-frame sequences with V and J called. These copies leave out some clones; in studies compared against another copy, an unresolved V gene accounts for under half, and the cause of the remainder is not known. This sample lists approximately 200,000 clones; around 83% were detected once. 6.5% of the sample belongs to the ten largest clones. The sequenced sample consisted of PBMCs. Receptors originate from a woman aged 45-65 years in good health and CMV-seropositive.

The chain joins TRBV19 to TRBJ1-1, with TRBD1 identical over 8 bases. The V gene end was trimmed by 4 bases and the J gene end by 5 bases; junction bases not matched to a gene: 9. CDR1 LNHDA and CDR2 SQIVND come from the germline V gene (reference sequence). CDR3 size: 15 residues. For the CDR3, the DNA is TGTGCCAGTAGTACAATCCAGGGGGCAGGGACTGAAGCTTTCTTT. Translated: CASSTIQGAGTEAFF. Complete variable domain (other parts from reference TRBV19 and TRBJ1-1): DGGITQSPKYLFRKEGQNVTLSCEQNLNHDAMYWYRQDPGQGLRLIYYSQIVNDFQKGDIAEGYSVSREKKESFPLTVTSAQKNPTAFYLCASSTIQGAGTEAFFGQGTRLTVV.

This chain connects TRBV5-1 to TRBJ2-1; 12 nucleotides agree with TRBD2. Germline values: CDR1 SGHRS, CDR2 YFSETQ. The V and J ends lost 4 bases and 6 bases, in that order; junction bases with no gene match: 20. This CDR3 is built from 20 residues. The CDR3 spells CASSPRLTSGSANEINEQFF. CDR3 in DNA: TGCGCCAGCAGCCCACGCTTGACTAGCGGGAGTGCTAATGAAATCAATGAGCAGTTCTTC. The full variable domain, rest sourced from reference TRBV5-1 and TRBJ2-1, is KAGVTQTPRYLIKTRGQQVTLSCSPISGHRSVSWYQQTPGQGLQFLFEYFSETQRNKGNFPGRFSGRQFSNSRSEMNVSTLELGDSALYLCASSPRLTSGSANEINEQFFGPGTRLTVL.

This rearrangement joins TRBV7-2 to TRBJ2-5, with D hard to call. CDR3 size: 12 residues. V was trimmed by 1 base and J by 4 bases, leaving 4 bases between them. Germline assignment: CDR1 SGHTA and CDR2 FQGNSA. CDR3 sequence reads: CASSLDRETQYF. In nucleotides, the CDR3 is TGTGCCAGCAGCTTAGATAGAGAGACCCAGTACTTC.

V usage is TRBV2 and J usage is TRBJ2-3, with D uncertain. V lost 6 bases and J lost 2, with 15 bases in between. The CDR3 totals 15 residues. The germline gives CDR1 SNHLY, CDR2 FYNNEI. CDR3 sequence reads: CASRGAPTITDTQYF. The CDR3 bases are TGTGCCAGCAGGGGTGCGCCTACTATCACAGATACGCAGTATTTT. Combining the CDR3 with reference TRBV2 and TRBJ2-3 gives the whole variable domain EPEVTQTPSHQVTQMGQEVILRCVPISNHLYFYWYRQILGQKVEFLVSFYNNEISEKSEIFDDQFSVERPDGSNFTLKIRSTKLEDSAMYFCASRGAPTITDTQYFGPGTRLTVL.

This chain uses TRBV14 with TRBJ2-3; tentatively, D is TRBD1 (6 bases). Trimming cost V 4 bases and J 3 bases, with 17 bases left between them. The germline gives CDR1 SGHDN, CDR2 FVKESK. The CDR3 runs 16 residues. The CDR3 region has the DNA TGTGCCAGCAGCCTGAATGGGGGCTTGCGAACAGATACGCAGTATTTT. Translating it yields CASSLNGGLRTDTQYF.

The gene calls are TRBV7-2 and TRBJ2-3, with D possibly TRBD1 on 6 matching bases. Trimming took 3 bases from V and 4 from J, leaving 14 bases between them. From germline, CDR1 is SGHTA and CDR2 FQGNSA. The CDR3 loop spans 15 amino acids. The CDR3 spells CASSFDGTPPDTQYF. The CDR3 DNA reads TGTGCCAGCAGCTTTGACGGGACACCGCCAGATACGCAGTATTTT.

This chain links TRBV4-3 with TRBJ1-4; D is undetermined. Germline CDR1 LGHNA, CDR2 YSLEER. This CDR3 region has 17 residues. V was clipped by 0 bases and J by 8 bases, with 19 bases between them. The CDR3 is CASSQDLSTSAGEKLFF. CDR3 nucleotide sequence: TGCGCCAGCAGCCAAGATTTGTCAACGTCTGCGGGAGAAAAACTGTTTTTT.

This sequence joins TRBV7-9 and TRBJ1-4; the D is unclear. Germline CDR1 is SEHNR and CDR2 is FQNEAQ (reference sequence). The CDR3 length is 16 residues. Trimming removed 4 bases at V and 5 bases at J, with 17 bases between. CDR3 DNA sequence: TGTGCCAGCAGCTCCCGGGGTGGTCCGCAGAATGAAAAACTGTTTTTT. Protein product: CASSSRGGPQNEKLFF.

The chain has TRBV5-4 and TRBJ2-1; the D is unclear. V was trimmed by 4 bases and J by 5 bases, leaving 13 bases between them. Germline lookup yields CDR1 SGHNT and CDR2 YYREEE (reference sequence). The CDR3 totals 14 residues. The CDR3 sequence: CASSQKPVHNEQFF. CDR3 nucleotide sequence: TGTGCCAGCAGCCAAAAACCAGTACACAATGAGCAGTTCTTC.

The chain has TRBV5-1 and TRBJ2-5; D not resolved. This CDR3 is 14 amino acids long. Germline CDR1 and CDR2: SGHRS and YFSETQ. V was clipped by 0 bases and J by 5 bases, with 11 bases between them. DNA of the CDR3: TGCGCCAGCAGCTTGGCCCCCCCGGTGGAGACCCAGTACTTC. Protein product: CASSLAPPVETQYF.